Following are 8 T cell receptor beta chains from one sample sequenced in a study of CD8 T cells in Susac syndrome. Reverse transcription of roughly 0.5 to 1 ug RNA was performed with random hexamers. MiXCR, run by TCRdb on the immunoSEQ multiplex PCR reads, gives a single entry per CDR3 protein. The sample contains over 150,000 distinct CDR3 sequences, around 94% of which appear only once. Sequenced sample: CD4+ T cells from PBMCs. These receptors were taken from a human donor with Susac syndrome.

V usage is TRBV12-3 or TRBV12-4 and J usage is TRBJ1-2, with TRBD1 identical over 9 bases. Germline trimming cut 6 bases from V and 6 bases from J; bases unmatched to any gene: 8. The CDR3 covers 14 residues. CDR3 DNA sequence: TGTGCCAGCAGCCTAGGACAGGGGATGGATGGCTACACCTTC. Translating gives CASSLGQGMDGYTF.

This clonotype is a singleton in its sample. The V gene is TRBV9, the J gene TRBJ2-1; D ambiguous. CDR1 SGDLS and CDR2 YYNGEE come from the germline V gene. V dropped 6 bases and J dropped 1 base, with 11 bases sitting between them. This CDR3 comprises 14 residues. CDR3 loop: CASNRVSSYNEQFF. The CDR3 bases are TGTGCCAGCAATCGCGTGAGTTCCTACAATGAGCAGTTCTTC. The whole variable domain, filled in from reference TRBV9 and TRBJ2-1, reads DSGVTQTPKHLITATGQRVTLRCSPRSGDLSVYWYQQSLDQGLQFLIQYYNGEERAKGNILERFSAQQFPDLHSELNLSSLELGDSALYFCASNRVSSYNEQFFGPGTRLTVL.

V usage is TRBV10-3 and J usage is TRBJ2-5, with D unresolved. Per the germline V gene, CDR1 is ENHRY and CDR2 is SYGVKD. V gave up 4 bases and J gave up 3 bases, with 9 bases separating them. The CDR3 totals 13 residues. Written as DNA, the CDR3 is TGTGCCATCAGTGGCCTCGACGAAGAGACCCAGTACTTC. This codes for CAISGLDEETQYF.

The chain carries TRBV7-2 and TRBJ1-1, with 7 bases aligning to TRBD1. CDR3 size: 14 residues. Germline-derived CDR1 and CDR2 are SGHTA and FQGNSA. V dropped 1 base and J dropped 7; count of bases not matched to a gene: 6. The DNA of the CDR3 is TGTGCCAGCAGCTTAGTTGGGTACAGGGGTGAAGCTTTCTTT. This encodes CASSLVGYRGEAFF.

This chain uses TRBV29-1 with TRBJ1-1, with D tentatively TRBD1 (6 bases). The CDR3 has 13 amino acids. Germline CDR1 reads SQVTM; CDR2 reads ANQGSEA. Trimming took off 7 bases at V and 4 bases at J, with 16 bases between the two ends. The CDR3 coding sequence is TGCAGCGGCGTACAGGGAGTAGGCACTGAAGCTTTCTTT. It codes for CSGVQGVGTEAFF.

This chain joins TRBV3-1 and TRBJ1-4; D not resolved. The CDR3 is 12 amino acids. Trimming removed 4 bases at V and 14 bases at J, with 14 bases between. From germline, CDR1 is LGHDT and CDR2 YNNKEL (reference sequence). CDR3 sequence: CASSRGRYRLFF. The CDR3 DNA is TGTGCCAGCAGCCGAGGGAGATATCGGCTGTTTTTT.

The gene calls are TRBV20-1 and TRBJ2-2; D perhaps matches TRBD2 (7 bases). CDR3 size: 17 residues. V gave up 1 base and J gave up 6 bases, with 21 bases separating them. Germline assignment: CDR1 DFQATT and CDR2 SNEGSKA (reference sequence). The CDR3 bases are TGCAGTGCTAGAGCCGTTGAGGGGGGGAGGCGTGCCGGGGAGCTGTTTTTT. It translates to CSARAVEGGRRAGELFF.

This chain links TRBV20-1 with TRBJ2-7, with TRBD1 matching 7 bases. CDR3 size: 13 residues. V lost 6 bases and J lost 0; bases outside the gene matches: 5. Germline V gene lookup returns CDR1 DFQATT and CDR2 SNEGSKA (reference sequence). CDR3: CSATGQSSYEQYF. The CDR3 DNA follows: TGCAGTGCCACGGGACAGAGCTCCTACGAGCAGTACTTC.